This record concerns one TCR beta chain sequence. The antigen is unknown. The CDR3 is made up of 15 amino acids. Germline V gives CDR1 MGHRA, CDR2 YSYEKL. Trimming removed 0 bases at V and 3 bases at J, with 12 bases between. The entry originates in a study of cytomegalovirus exposure and HLA in healthy donors. Study at large: T cells numbering 150 million to 200 million yielded some 100 million unique TCR beta sequences in an earlier analysis.

60 Vbeta and 13 Jbeta primers were used in PCR. TCRdb keeps only in-frame clones here, not all; method: immunoSEQ multiplex PCR. Of more than 110,000 clones in the sample, about 80% are singletons; the top ten hold roughly 4%. The study, taken as a whole, reports: Earlier analysis looked at TCR beta V segments, and most were productive about 87% or about 30% of the time.

The J gene is TRBJ2-7, the V gene TRBV4-1; a weak D match, TRBD1 (5 bases). Sequencing was done on a sample of PBMCs. The TCR sequence derives from a man in his forties or fifties in good health and CMV-seropositive. The CDR3 sequence is CASSQEWTSFYEQYF. The CDR3 bases are TGCGCCAGCAGCCAAGAATGGACAAGCTTCTACGAGCAGTACTTC.